This T cell receptor (beta chain) appears in the sequencing data of a study of CD8+ T cells in alopecia areata (dated by TCRdb to the late 2010s). Regarding the research as a whole: Treated patients were enrolled in an open-label pilot trial of oral tofacitinib at 5 to 10 mg twice daily for moderate-to-severe alopecia areata. Patients stayed on tofacitinib for 6 to 18 months and then had 6 months of follow-up off drug so that delayed response and recurrence could be assessed. The study used high-throughput TCRbeta sequencing to examine T cell clonal expansion in alopecia areata, in both the C3H/HeJ mouse model and human patients. In humans, TCRbeta sequencing was performed on scalp tissue and on sorted CD4+ and CD8+ peripheral blood T cells from healthy controls and from patients with patchy or totalis/universalis alopecia areata. Tofacitinib-treated patients had biopsies at baseline and at 4 and 24 weeks of treatment, with a later scalp biopsy in several patients. Scalp clonality was compared among normal scalp (n=4), patchy alopecia areata scalp (n=8), and alopecia totalis/universalis scalp (n=8). RNA was obtained with the PAXgene miRNA kit for fixed scalp, the miRNeasy kit for PBMCs, and the RNeasy kit for mouse skin. Amplification of TCRbeta CDR3 regions was done by immunoSEQ multiplex PCR using 35 Vbeta forward primers and 13 Jbeta reverse primers. The research as a whole found: Compared with normal scalp, lesional scalp, particularly in alopecia totalis/universalis, had higher clonality and more expanded CD8+ clones, which suggests antigenic drive. Unlike mouse skin, where gammadelta T cells dominate, normal human skin contains resident alphabeta T cells that get sequenced too, which complicates analysis of the scalp TCR repertoire. Compared with mice, TCR sequences shared between patients were less clear, possibly partly because of HLA diversity across the patient population.

Library prep was done by the immunoSEQ multiplex PCR assay. For TCR sequencing, RNA was extracted from every sample and reverse transcribed into cDNA to serve as template. First-strand cDNA was synthesized using SuperScript III with a 2:1 mix of oligo-dT and random hexamers. A synthetic immune receptor repertoire was used to measure amplification bias, and any remaining bias was corrected computationally. For the original study's pipeline: Raw reads were preprocessed to remove errors, and CDR3 was defined according to IMGT conventions as the region from the conserved cysteine to phenylalanine. Clonality was computed as 1 minus the Shannon entropy, with the entropy normalized by log2 of the number of productive unique TCRs. Scalp TCRbeta sequences were cross-referenced with sorted blood CD4 and CD8 repertoires so that the CD4 or CD8 identity of scalp clones could be inferred. TCRdb mirrors the immuneACCESS table, restricted to in-frame sequences. Some clones are absent from its copies; in checked studies, under half trace to an unresolved V gene, and the reason for the others is unknown. V, J and clone size reflect that table, while D and trimming were determined from the DNA. The sample profile shows 150,000 or so clones; 40% to 50% of them were found once. 6% to 7% of the sample is taken by the ten largest.

As regards this clone: Its antigen remains unidentified. No much larger clone exists at a distance of one base, and base qualities are not known.

Peripheral blood and lesional scalp punch biopsies were obtained from patients with alopecia areata. After PBMCs were isolated by density centrifugation and stained for CD3, CD4 and CD8, a FACSAria was used to sort CD4+ and CD8+ T cells. Inclusive of the bounding cysteine and phenylalanine, the CDR3 is 12 residues long. Only the CDR3 part of the read is kept: 36 bases, read in frame from the first base. V is shortened by 0 bases, J by 10 bases, and the region joining them spans 10 bases. For CDR1 and CDR2, the germline V gene lists SGHTS and YDEGEE. The chain joins TRBV5-8 to TRBJ2-5; the D gene assignment is ambiguous. The sequencing input was CD4+ T cells sorted from blood. The TCR comes from a human donor with alopecia areata. The CDR3 region reads CASSLDSVFQYF. The bases are TGTGCCAGCAGCTTGGACTCAGTGTTCCAGTACTTC.